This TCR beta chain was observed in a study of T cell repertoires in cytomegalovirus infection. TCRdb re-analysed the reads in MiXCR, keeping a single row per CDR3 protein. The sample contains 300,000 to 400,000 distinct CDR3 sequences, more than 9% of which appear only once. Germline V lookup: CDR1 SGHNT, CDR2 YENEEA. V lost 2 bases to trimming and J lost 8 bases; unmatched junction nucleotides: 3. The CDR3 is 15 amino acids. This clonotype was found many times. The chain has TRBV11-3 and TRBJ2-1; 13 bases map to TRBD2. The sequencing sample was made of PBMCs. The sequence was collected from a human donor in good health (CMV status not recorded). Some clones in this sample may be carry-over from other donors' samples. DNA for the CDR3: TGTGCCAGCAGCTTAACTAGCGGGAGGGCCTATGAGCAGTTCTTC. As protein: CASSLTSGRAYEQFF.